This entry features one T cell receptor beta chain sequence. The antigen is unknown. These data come from a study of graft-versus-host responses after intestinal transplantation. As for the study in general: Every recipient underwent anti-thymocyte globulin induction, then tacrolimus and steroids for three to four years.

Germline CDR1 is SGHRS and CDR2 is YFSETQ. Trimming at V came to 7 bases and at J to 8 bases, leaving 10 bases not matched to a gene. The CDR3 loop spans 13 amino acids. Clones were sequenced by immunoSEQ multiplex PCR, and TCRdb holds only the in-frame ones, with some missing. The sample contains approximately 100,000 clones, roughly 84% of which appear only once. Findings and caveats of the study: Early HvG declines after transplant were associated with peak circulating GvH clone levels.

This clonotype originated in a human donor who received an intestinal transplant. The rearrangement links TRBV5-1 to TRBJ1-2; TRBD1 aligns across 8 bases. The sequenced sample was unstimulated CD4+ T cells sorted from spleen or lymph node cells, obtained before intestinal transplant. CDR3 amino acids: CASFPQGERGYTF. The CDR3 DNA reads TGCGCCAGCTTCCCACAGGGGGAAAGAGGCTACACCTTC.